This T cell receptor beta chain was captured in a study of T cell changes during pregnancy in multiple sclerosis. Only in-frame clones appear in the TCRdb table, and some are missing; sequencing was by immunoSEQ multiplex PCR. The table has approximately 97,000 clones, approximately 90% seen once; the top ten hold approximately 0.8%. V trimming: 0 bases; J trimming: 3 bases; junction bases outside the gene matches: 10. Looked up from germline, CDR1 is SGDLS and CDR2 is YYNGEE. This CDR3 has 17 residues. This chain joins TRBV9 and TRBJ2-5; 8 nucleotides match TRBD2. This material consisted of peripheral blood, taken in the second trimester of pregnancy. This clonotype originated in a female donor in good health, enrolled as a control in a pregnancy study. The CDR3 DNA reads as TGTGCCAGCAGCGTAGAGGTCGGGGGGGCTTTCAAAGAGACCCAGTACTTC. Translated, it gives CASSVEVGGAFKETQYF.